Listed here are 7 T cell receptor beta chains from one sample, sequenced in a study of cytomegalovirus exposure and HLA in healthy donors. 13 Jbeta primers and 60 Vbeta primers were used for the PCR. TCRdb keeps only in-frame clones here, not all; method: immunoSEQ multiplex PCR. The sample has 100,000 to 120,000 clones, almost 70% seen once. Sequenced material: PBMCs. The receptors stem from a man aged 30 to 39 in good health and CMV-seronegative.

Only a few counts were recorded for this clone. V gene TRBV29-1 combines with J gene TRBJ2-6; no clear D gene. CDR1 is SQVTM, CDR2 ANQGSEA, per germline. Trimming removed 4 bases from V and 0 bases from J, with 7 bases in between. The CDR3 has 14 amino acids. CDR3 sequence (DNA): TGCAGCGTTGGTTCCGGCTCTGGGGCCAACGTCCTGACTTTC. This encodes CSVGSGSGANVLTF.

The rearrangement joins TRBV5-6 to TRBJ2-5; TRBD2 is a possible D gene (5 bases). The CDR3 covers 13 residues. Germline V gene sequence: CDR1 SGHDT, CDR2 YYEEEE. V was cut by 2 bases and J by 9 bases, with 14 bases left in between. CDR3 region: CASSLNQQRAQYF. The DNA of the CDR3 is TGTGCCAGCAGCTTAAATCAACAGAGGGCCCAGTACTTC.

The rearrangement uses TRBV15 and TRBJ2-7; D remains unclear. The germline V gene encodes CDR1 LNHNV and CDR2 YYDKDF (reference sequence). Trimming took 3 bases from V and 3 from J, leaving 15 bases between them. The CDR3 totals 15 residues. The CDR3 loop reads CATSRTTLQSYEQYF. In DNA form, the CDR3 reads TGTGCCACCAGCAGGACAACCCTTCAGAGCTACGAGCAGTACTTC.

This chain joins TRBV28 and TRBJ2-1; D gene unclear. CDR1 MDHEN and CDR2 SYDVKM come from the germline V gene. CDR3 length: 14 residues. The V end was cut by 8 bases, the J end by 6 bases, with 17 bases between. The CDR3 loop is CASGSPGLSNEQFF. The CDR3 region has the DNA TGTGCCAGCGGTTCACCGGGTCTGTCCAATGAGCAGTTCTTC.

V gene TRBV7-9 combines with J gene TRBJ1-4; 12 bases match TRBD1. The CDR3 sequence is 15 residues long. The ends lost 2 bases at V and 8 bases at J; junction bases unmatched: 3. Germline CDR1 and CDR2: SEHNR and FQNEAQ (reference sequence). CDR3 region: CASSLFGTGGEKLFF. CDR3 nucleotide sequence: TGTGCCAGCAGCTTATTCGGGACAGGGGGCGAAAAACTGTTTTTT.

The J gene is TRBJ1-1, the V gene TRBV2; D is ambiguous. In germline, CDR1 is SNHLY, CDR2 FYNNEI. The V end lost 11 bases, the J end lost 5 bases, and 18 bases lay between the germline ends. The CDR3 is 13 residues long. As DNA, the CDR3 is TGTGCCGCAACAAGGGCGGGTAGGACTGAAGCTTTCTTT. Translation: CAATRAGRTEAFF. Together with reference TRBV2 and TRBJ1-1, the CDR3 gives the full variable domain: EPEVTQTPSHQVTQMGQEVILRCVPISNHLYFYWYRQILGQKVEFLVSFYNNEISEKSEIFDDQFSVERPDGSNFTLKIRSTKLEDSAMYFCAATRAGRTEAFFGQGTRLTVV.

The chain carries TRBV25-1 and TRBJ2-3; D is undetermined. The CDR3 runs 16 residues. V was shortened by 3 bases and J by 0 bases, with 13 bases between the two germline ends. Germline V gene sequence: CDR1 MGHDK, CDR2 SYGVNS. The CDR3 DNA reads TGTGCCAGCAGTGACCATGAGAGTCTTAGCACAGATACGCAGTATTTT. The encoded protein is CASSDHESLSTDTQYF. The whole variable domain, filled in from reference TRBV25-1 and TRBJ2-3, reads EADIYQTPRYLVIGTGKKITLECSQTMGHDKMYWYQQDPGMELHLIHYSYGVNSTEKGDLSSESTVSRIRTEHFPLTLESARPSHTSQYLCASSDHESLSTDTQYFGPGTRLTVL.